This TCR beta chain was sequenced for a study of regulatory T cells in long-lasting Graves disease. The sample's time point: newly diagnosed GD, antithyroid drugs for less than 3 months. From PBMCs, RNA was extracted and then used to make the TCR library. The patients included were those that came from an endocrinology department in Xi'an, China. Peripheral blood, around 9 milliliters per patient, was collected in EDTA tubes. For TCR beta, libraries came from iRepertoire HTBI primers and Arm-PCR of CDR3 regions. TCRdb ran MiXCR on the multiplex PCR reads and lists one entry per CDR3 protein. The sample holds approximately 310,000 distinct CDR3 sequences, over 15% seen once. Looked up from germline, CDR1 is KGHDR and CDR2 is SFDVKD. V was cut by 0 bases and J by 6 bases, with 16 bases left in between. This CDR3 comprises 16 residues. This clonotype has a count of ten or more.

The receptor comes from a female donor with Graves disease. This rearrangement joins TRBV24-1 to TRBJ1-2, with a weak D call TRBD1 (5 bases). The sequenced sample was peripheral blood mononuclear cells (PBMCs), obtained at new diagnosis, from a patient treated with antithyroid drugs. The CDR3 sequence is CATSDLMGERYDGYTF. CDR3 nucleotides: TGTGCCACCAGTGATTTGATGGGGGAGCGGTATGATGGCTACACCTTC.